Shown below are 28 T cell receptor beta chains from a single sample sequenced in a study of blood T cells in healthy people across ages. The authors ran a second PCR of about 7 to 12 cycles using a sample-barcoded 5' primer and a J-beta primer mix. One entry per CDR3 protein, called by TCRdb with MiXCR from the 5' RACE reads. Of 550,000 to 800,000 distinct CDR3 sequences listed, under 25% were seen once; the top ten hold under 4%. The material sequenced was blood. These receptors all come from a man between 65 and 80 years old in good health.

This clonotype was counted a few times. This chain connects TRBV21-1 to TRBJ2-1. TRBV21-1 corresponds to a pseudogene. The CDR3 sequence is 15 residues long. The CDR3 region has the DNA TGTGCCGGCCCAGATCCGGATTGTGATTACAATGAGCAGTTCTTC. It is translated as CAGPDPDCDYNEQFF.

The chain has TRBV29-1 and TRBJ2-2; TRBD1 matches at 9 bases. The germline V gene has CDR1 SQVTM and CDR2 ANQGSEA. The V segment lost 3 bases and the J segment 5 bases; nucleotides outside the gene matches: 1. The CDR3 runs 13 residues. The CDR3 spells CSVEGTGTGELFF. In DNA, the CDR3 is TGCAGCGTTGAGGGGACAGGGACCGGGGAGCTGTTTTTT.

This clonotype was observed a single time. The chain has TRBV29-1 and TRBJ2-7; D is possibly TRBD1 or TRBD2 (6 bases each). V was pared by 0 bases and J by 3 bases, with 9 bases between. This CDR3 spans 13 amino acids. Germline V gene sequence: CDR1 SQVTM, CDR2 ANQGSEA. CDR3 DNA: TGCAGCGTTGAAGATGGAGGGGGCTACGAGCAGTACTTC. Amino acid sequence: CSVEDGGGYEQYF.

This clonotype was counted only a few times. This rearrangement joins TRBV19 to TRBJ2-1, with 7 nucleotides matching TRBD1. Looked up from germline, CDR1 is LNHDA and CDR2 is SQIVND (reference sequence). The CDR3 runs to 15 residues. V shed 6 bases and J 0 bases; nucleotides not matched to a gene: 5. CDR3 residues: CASREGARSYNEQFF. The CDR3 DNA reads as TGTGCCAGTAGAGAGGGGGCGCGCTCCTACAATGAGCAGTTCTTC. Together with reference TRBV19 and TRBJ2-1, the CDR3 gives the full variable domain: DGGITQSPKYLFRKEGQNVTLSCEQNLNHDAMYWYRQDPGQGLRLIYYSQIVNDFQKGDIAEGYSVSREKKESFPLTVTSAQKNPTAFYLCASREGARSYNEQFFGPGTRLTVL.

Written as DNA, the CDR3 is TGCAGCGTTGTACAGGCTACAGCTGGCGAGCAGTACTTC. As protein: CSVVQATAGEQYF. The chain combines TRBV29-1 with TRBJ2-5; possibly TRBD1 for D (5 bases). The end of the DNA fits TRBJ2-7 better, so the J call may be wrong. The length of the CDR3 is 13 residues. Germline CDR1 and CDR2: SQVTM and ANQGSEA.

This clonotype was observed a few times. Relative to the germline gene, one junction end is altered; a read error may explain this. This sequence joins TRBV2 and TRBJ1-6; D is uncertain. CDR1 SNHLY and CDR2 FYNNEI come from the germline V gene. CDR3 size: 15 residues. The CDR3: CTSSDLGRTISPLHF. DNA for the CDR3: TGTACCAGCAGTGATCTCGGCAGGACCATTTCACCCCTCCACTTT.

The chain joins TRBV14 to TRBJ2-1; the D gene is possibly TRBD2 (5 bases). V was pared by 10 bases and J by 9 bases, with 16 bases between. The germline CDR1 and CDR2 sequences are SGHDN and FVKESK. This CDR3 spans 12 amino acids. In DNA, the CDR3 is TGTGCCACTGGACTCCGGAGAGGTGAGCAGTTCTTC. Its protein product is CATGLRRGEQFF.

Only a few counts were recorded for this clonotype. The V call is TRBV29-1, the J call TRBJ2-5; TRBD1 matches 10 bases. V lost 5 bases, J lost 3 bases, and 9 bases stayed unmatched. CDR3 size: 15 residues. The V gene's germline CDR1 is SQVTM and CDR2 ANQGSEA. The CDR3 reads CSVTRTGGGKETQYF. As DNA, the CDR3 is TGCAGCGTTACCCGGACAGGGGGAGGGAAAGAGACCCAGTACTTC.

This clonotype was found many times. Here the CDR3 reads CSVGGLAGPREQFF. As DNA, the CDR3 is TGCAGCGTAGGGGGACTAGCGGGTCCCAGGGAGCAGTTCTTC. This chain uses TRBV29-1 with TRBJ2-1, with 12 positions matching TRBD2. Germline assignment: CDR1 SQVTM and CDR2 ANQGSEA. Unmatched junction bases numbered 10, after V lost 6 bases and J lost 10 bases. The CDR3 consists of 14 residues.

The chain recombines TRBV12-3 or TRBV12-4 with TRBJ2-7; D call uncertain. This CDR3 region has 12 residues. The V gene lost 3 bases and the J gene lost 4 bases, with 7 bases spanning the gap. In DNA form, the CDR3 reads TGTGCCAGCAGTTTTGGGCAGTACGAGCAGTACTTC. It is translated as CASSFGQYEQYF.

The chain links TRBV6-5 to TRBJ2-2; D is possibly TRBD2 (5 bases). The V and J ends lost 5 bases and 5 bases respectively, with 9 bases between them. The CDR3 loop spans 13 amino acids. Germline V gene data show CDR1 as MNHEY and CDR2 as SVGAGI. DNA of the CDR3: TGTGCCAGCAGTGTGACGGGGACCGGGGAGCTGTTTTTT. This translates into CASSVTGTGELFF.

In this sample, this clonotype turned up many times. The CDR3 region is CASSSSGGQGGSPLHF. CDR3 DNA sequence: TGTGCCAGCAGTTCCTCGGGGGGTCAGGGAGGCTCACCCCTCCACTTT. V is TRBV6-6 and J is TRBJ1-6, with TRBD1 as a possible D gene (5 bases). The germline V gene has CDR1 MNHNY and CDR2 SVGAGI (reference sequence). The CDR3 is made up of 16 amino acids. The germline V and J ends were trimmed by 4 bases and 10 bases, with 20 bases remaining between them.

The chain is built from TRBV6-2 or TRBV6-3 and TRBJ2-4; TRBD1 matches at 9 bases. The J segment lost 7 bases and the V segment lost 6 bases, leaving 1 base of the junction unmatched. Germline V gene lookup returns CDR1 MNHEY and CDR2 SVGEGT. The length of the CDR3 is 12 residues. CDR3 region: CASRTGGNIQYF. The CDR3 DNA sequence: TGTGCCAGCAGAACAGGGGGCAACATTCAGTACTTC.

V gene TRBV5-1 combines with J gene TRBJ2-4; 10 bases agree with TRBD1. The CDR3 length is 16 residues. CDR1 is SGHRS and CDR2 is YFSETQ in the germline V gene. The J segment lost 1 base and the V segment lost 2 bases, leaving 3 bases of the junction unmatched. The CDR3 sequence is CASSLSGQGAKNIQYF. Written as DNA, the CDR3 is TGCGCCAGCAGCTTATCGGGACAGGGGGCCAAAAACATTCAGTACTTC.

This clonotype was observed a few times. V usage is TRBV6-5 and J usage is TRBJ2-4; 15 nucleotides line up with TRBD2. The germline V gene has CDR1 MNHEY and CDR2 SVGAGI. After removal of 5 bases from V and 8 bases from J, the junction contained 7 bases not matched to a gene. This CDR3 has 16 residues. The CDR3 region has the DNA TGTGCCAGCAGTCGGACTAGCGGGAGGGCGGGTGACATTCAGTACTTC. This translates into CASSRTSGRAGDIQYF.

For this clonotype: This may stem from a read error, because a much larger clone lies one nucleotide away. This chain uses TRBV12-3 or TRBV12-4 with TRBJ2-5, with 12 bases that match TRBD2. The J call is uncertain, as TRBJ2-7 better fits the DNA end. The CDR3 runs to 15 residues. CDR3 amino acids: CTSNNGLAGFYEQYF. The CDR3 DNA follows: TGTACCAGCAATAACGGACTAGCGGGATTCTACGAGCAGTACTTC.

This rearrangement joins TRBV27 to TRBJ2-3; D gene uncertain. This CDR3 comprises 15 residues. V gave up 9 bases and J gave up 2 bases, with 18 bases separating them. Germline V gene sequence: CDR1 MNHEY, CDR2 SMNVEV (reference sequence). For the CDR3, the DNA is TGTGCCAGTTTGGGCGCGGCCACCTCCACAGATACGCAGTATTTT. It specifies CASLGAATSTDTQYF.

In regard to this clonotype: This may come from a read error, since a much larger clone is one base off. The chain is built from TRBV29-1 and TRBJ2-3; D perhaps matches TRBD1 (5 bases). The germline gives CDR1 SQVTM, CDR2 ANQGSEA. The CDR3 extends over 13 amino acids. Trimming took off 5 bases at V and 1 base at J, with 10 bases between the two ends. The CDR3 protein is CSVRVGGTDTQYF. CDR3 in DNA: TGCAGCGTTCGGGTAGGGGGCACAGATACGCAGTATTTT.

CDR3 sequence: CASSITTGYEQYF. CDR3 nucleotide sequence: TGTGCCAGCAGCATTACGACCGGGTACGAGCAGTACTTC. The chain carries TRBV21-1 and TRBJ2-1; the table calls TRBD1, which could not be checked here. The J call may be in error: the DNA end matches TRBJ2-7 better. TRBV21-1 is a pseudogene. This CDR3 contains 13 residues.

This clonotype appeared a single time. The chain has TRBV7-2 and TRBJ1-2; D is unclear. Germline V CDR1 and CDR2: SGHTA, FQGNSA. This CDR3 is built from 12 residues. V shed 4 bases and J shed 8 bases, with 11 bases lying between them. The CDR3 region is CASSSAVGGYTF. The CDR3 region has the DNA TGTGCCAGCAGCTCCGCCGTCGGGGGCTACACCTTC.

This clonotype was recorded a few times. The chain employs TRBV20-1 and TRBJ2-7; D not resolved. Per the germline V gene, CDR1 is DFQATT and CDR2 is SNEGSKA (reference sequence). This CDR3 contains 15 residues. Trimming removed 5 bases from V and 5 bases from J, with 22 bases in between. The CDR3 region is CSADPPSGRGDEQYF. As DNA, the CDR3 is TGCAGTGCTGACCCCCCCTCCGGAAGAGGAGACGAGCAGTACTTC.

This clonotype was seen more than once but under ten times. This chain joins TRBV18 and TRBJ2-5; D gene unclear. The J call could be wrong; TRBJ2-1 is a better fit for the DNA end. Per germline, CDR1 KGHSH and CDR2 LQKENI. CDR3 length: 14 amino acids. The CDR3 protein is CASSLTTRDNEQFF. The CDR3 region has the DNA TGTGCCAGCTCACTGACAACTCGGGACAATGAGCAGTTCTTC.

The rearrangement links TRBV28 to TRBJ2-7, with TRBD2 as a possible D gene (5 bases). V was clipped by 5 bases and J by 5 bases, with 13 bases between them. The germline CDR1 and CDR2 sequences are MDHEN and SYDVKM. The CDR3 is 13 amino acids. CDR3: CASSPRDVNEQYF. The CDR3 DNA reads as TGTGCCAGCAGTCCCCGGGATGTAAACGAGCAGTACTTC.

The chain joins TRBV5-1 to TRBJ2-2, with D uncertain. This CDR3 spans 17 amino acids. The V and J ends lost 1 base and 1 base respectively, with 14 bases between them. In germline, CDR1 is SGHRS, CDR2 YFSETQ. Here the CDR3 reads CASSLTIGPGNTGELFF. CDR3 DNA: TGCGCCAGCAGCTTGACCATTGGGCCAGGGAACACCGGGGAGCTGTTTTTT.

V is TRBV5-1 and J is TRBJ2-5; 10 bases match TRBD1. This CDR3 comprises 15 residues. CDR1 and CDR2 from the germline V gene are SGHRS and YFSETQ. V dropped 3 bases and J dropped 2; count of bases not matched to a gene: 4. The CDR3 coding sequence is TGCGCCAGCAGCTCCTCGGGACAGGGGCAAGAGACCCAGTACTTC. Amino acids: CASSSSGQGQETQYF.

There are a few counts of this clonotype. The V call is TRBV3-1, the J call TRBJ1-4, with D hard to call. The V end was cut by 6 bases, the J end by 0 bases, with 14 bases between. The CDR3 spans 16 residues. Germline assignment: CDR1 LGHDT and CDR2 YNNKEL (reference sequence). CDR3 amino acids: CASSPVVRATNEKLFF. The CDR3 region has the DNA TGTGCCAGCAGTCCCGTTGTCCGTGCAACTAATGAAAAACTGTTTTTT.

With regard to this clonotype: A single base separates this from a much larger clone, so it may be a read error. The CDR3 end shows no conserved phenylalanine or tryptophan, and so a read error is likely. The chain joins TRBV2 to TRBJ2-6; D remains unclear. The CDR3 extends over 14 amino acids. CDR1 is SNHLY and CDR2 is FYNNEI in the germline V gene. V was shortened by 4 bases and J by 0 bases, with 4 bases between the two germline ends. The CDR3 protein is CASSGSSGANVLTL. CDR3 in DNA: TGTGCCAGCAGTGGGTCCTCTGGGGCCAACGTCCTGACTCTC.

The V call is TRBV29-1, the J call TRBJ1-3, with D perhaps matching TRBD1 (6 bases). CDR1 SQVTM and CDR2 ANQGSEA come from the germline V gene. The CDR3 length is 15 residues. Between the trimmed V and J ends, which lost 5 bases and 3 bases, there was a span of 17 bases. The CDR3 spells CSVLAGGGGGNTIYF. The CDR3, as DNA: TGCAGCGTTTTAGCCGGTGGGGGCGGTGGAAACACCATATATTTT.